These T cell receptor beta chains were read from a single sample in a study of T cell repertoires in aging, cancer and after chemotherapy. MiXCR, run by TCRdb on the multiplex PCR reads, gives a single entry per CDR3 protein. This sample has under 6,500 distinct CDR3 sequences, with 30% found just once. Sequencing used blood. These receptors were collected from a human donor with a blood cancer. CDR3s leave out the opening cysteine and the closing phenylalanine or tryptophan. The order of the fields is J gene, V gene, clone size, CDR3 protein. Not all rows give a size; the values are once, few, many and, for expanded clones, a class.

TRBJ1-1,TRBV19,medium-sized,ASGRVFNTEAF
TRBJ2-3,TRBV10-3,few,AIRTWTSGSRADTQY
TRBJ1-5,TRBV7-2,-,ARAPGQH
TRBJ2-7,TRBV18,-,ASSPGRDEQY
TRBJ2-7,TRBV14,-,ASSQGLAGMSEQY
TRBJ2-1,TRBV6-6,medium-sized,ASSRTSGTYNEQF
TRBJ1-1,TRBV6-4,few,ASSEARGRRTSTEAF
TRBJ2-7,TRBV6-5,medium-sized,ASSYSPGGTYEQY
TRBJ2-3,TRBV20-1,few,SARYPLADTQY
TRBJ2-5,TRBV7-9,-,ASSHKGVQETQY
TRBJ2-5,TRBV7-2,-,ASSLRLPETQY
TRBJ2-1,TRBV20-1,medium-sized,SAREREVSYNEQF
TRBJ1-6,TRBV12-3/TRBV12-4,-,ASSFRASYNSPLH
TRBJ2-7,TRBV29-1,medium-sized,SVGADEQY
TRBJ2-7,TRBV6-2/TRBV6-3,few,ASTDRGGSYEQY
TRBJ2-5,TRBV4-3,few,ASSTHRGGLAQY
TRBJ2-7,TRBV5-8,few,ASSLVGLSYEQY
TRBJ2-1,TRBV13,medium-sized,ASSPTLSGTYNEQF
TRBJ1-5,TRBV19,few,ASSIDYDQGGGQPQH
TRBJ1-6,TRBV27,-,ASSLRTGLNSPLH
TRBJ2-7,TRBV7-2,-,ASSGGSGLGQY
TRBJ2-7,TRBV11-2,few,ASTQAVEQY
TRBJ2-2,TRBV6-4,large,AITTGELF
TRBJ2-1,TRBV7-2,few,ASSSERGGSLF
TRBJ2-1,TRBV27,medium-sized,ASSDYMSSYNEQF
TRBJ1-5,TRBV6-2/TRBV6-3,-,ASSPGQGGGANQPQH
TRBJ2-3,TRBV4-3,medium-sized,ASSPGQWPSTDTQY
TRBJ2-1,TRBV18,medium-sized,ASSPRTNPERQF
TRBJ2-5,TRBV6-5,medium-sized,ASSSSRGHETQY
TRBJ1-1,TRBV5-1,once,ASSLGWSGLRLTEAF